The subject of this entry is one T cell receptor beta chain. Antigen: not known. Within the sample, other DNA sequences also encode this same CDR3. Terminally differentiated effector memory CD45RA+ cells were excluded by CCR7 positive selection of CD45RO-negative cells. The genomic DNA of each subset was split evenly across several immunoSEQ plates. Clones were sequenced by immunoSEQ multiplex PCR, and TCRdb holds only the in-frame ones, with some missing. The top ten clones hold 1.2% of a sample with about 2 million clones, approximately 94% of them seen once. The sample originates from a study of shared clonotypes between healthy human individuals. General study points: Memory subsets had estimated richness that was generally smaller than that of naive subsets. Rarefaction showed sorted-subset sequencing was incomplete despite large depth.

This sequence originates from a man between 18 and 35 years old in good health. The sequenced material came from naive CD8+ T cells sorted from blood.

The CDR3 nucleotides read TGCAGCGTTGAGGACAGGGCGTACGAGCAGTACTTC. Encoded protein: CSVEDRAYEQYF. V usage is TRBV29-1 and J usage is TRBJ2-7; 8 bases agree with TRBD1. V shed 3 bases and J 4 bases; nucleotides not matched to a gene: 2. The CDR3 extends over 12 amino acids. Germline CDR1 reads SQVTM; CDR2 reads ANQGSEA.